This T cell receptor (beta chain) was captured by sequencing in a study of shared clonotypes between healthy human individuals. Overall study context: Researchers drew samples from two women and three men aged 18 to 49.

Sorted-subset replicate PCR reactions were performed with 200 ng DNA, corresponding to roughly 27,000 T cell genomes. Data came from immunoSEQ multiplex PCR; TCRdb stores just in-frame clones and leaves some out. The sample carries millions of clones, more than 80% recorded once. The source material was naive CD4+ T cells from PBMCs. Subset defined: CD45RA+ positively selected. The source is a man aged 18 to 30 in good health. Some clones in this sample may be carry-over from other donors' samples.

CDR3 in amino acids: CASSADRLDYEQYF. The DNA of the CDR3 is TGTGCCAGCAGTGCGGACAGGTTGGACTACGAGCAGTACTTC. The V and J genes are TRBV2 and TRBJ2-7; the match to TRBD1 covers 7 bases. This CDR3 has 14 residues. CDR1 is SNHLY, CDR2 FYNNEI, per germline. Trimming cost V 4 bases and J 3 bases; bases outside gene matches: 6.